One and the same sample provided the 23 T cell receptor beta chains below, sequenced in a study of control samples from healthy donors and cancer patients. Libraries were prepared by immunoSEQ multiplex PCR; TCRdb keeps only in-frame clonotypes and omits some of them. This sample has 100,000 to 150,000 clones, with 75% to 95% found just once. Sequenced: blood. The receptors come from a young man in good health.

The chain employs TRBV16 and TRBJ1-1; the D is unclear. V gave up 2 bases and J gave up 0 bases, with 13 bases separating them. The germline V gene has CDR1 KGHSY and CDR2 FQNENV. The CDR3 totals 16 residues. The CDR3 DNA follows: TGTGCCAGCAGCCAAGGAGCACTTATCATGAACACTGAAGCTTTCTTT. Its protein is CASSQGALIMNTEAFF.

The chain employs TRBV4-2 and TRBJ1-4; D is unresolved. CDR1 is LGHNA, CDR2 YNFKEQ, per germline. The V end lost 0 bases, the J end lost 10 bases, and 21 bases lay between the germline ends. This CDR3 is built from 17 residues. Here the CDR3 reads CASSQDRLRATALKLFF. The CDR3 coding sequence is TGTGCCAGCAGCCAAGATAGGTTAAGAGCCACGGCCTTAAAACTGTTTTTT.

The CDR3 loop is CSAKGKGGYTF. The DNA for the CDR3 is TGCAGTGCTAAGGGCAAAGGTGGCTACACCTTC. The V gene is TRBV20-1, the J gene TRBJ1-2, with D unresolved. The germline CDR1 and CDR2 sequences are DFQATT and SNEGSKA (reference sequence). This CDR3 has 11 amino acids. With 4 bases removed from V and 7 bases from J, the gap between germline ends came to 10 bases.

The CDR3 nucleotides are TGTGCCAGCAGCTACGGGGGGTCCGGGGCTGGAAACACCATATATTTT. Translating it yields CASSYGGSGAGNTIYF. The rearrangement uses TRBV11-2 and TRBJ1-3, with a tentative D call TRBD1 (5 bases). This CDR3 region has 16 residues. The V and J ends lost 4 bases and 2 bases respectively, with 15 bases between them. In germline, CDR1 is SGHAT, CDR2 FQNNGV.

This chain uses TRBV11-2 with TRBJ2-1, with TRBD2 identical over 16 bases. CDR3 length equals 17 residues. Germline CDR1 and CDR2: SGHAT and FQNNGV. J lost 4 bases, V lost 5 bases, and 5 bases had no gene match. The CDR3 DNA follows: TGTGCCAGCAGCACGGGACTAGCGGGGGGGCCTTACAATGAGCAGTTCTTC. This sequence encodes CASSTGLAGGPYNEQFF.

This clone was observed a single time. V and J are TRBV6-5 and TRBJ1-1, with D possibly TRBD1 on 6 matching bases. Germline assignment: CDR1 MNHEY and CDR2 SVGAGI. V dropped 4 bases and J dropped 5 bases, with 11 bases sitting between them. The CDR3 covers 13 residues. CDR3 loop: CASSWGAETEAFF. CDR3 DNA sequence: TGTGCCAGCAGTTGGGGGGCTGAGACTGAAGCTTTCTTT.

The CDR3 here is CASSQGPNYGYTF. Written as DNA, the CDR3 is TGTGCCAGCTCCCAGGGGCCTAACTATGGCTACACCTTC. V and J are TRBV18 and TRBJ1-2; the D gene is possibly TRBD1 (6 bases). Germline CDR1 KGHSH, CDR2 LQKENI. CDR3 length equals 13 residues. Trimming left V 6 bases short and J 0 bases short, with 8 bases between. The full variable domain, its missing parts supplied by reference TRBV18 and TRBJ1-2, is NAGVMQNPRHLVRRRGQEARLRCSPMKGHSHVYWYRQLPEEGLKFMVYLQKENIIDESGMPKERFSAEFPKEGPSILRIQQVVRGDSAAYFCASSQGPNYGYTFGSGTRLTVV.

In this sample, this clone turned up once. The gene calls are TRBV6-5 and TRBJ1-4; no clear D. The germline V gene encodes CDR1 MNHEY and CDR2 SVGAGI. The CDR3 contains 14 residues. V lost 4 bases and J 5 bases, leaving 11 bases between the germline ends. The CDR3 protein is CASSSVDRNEKLFF. The CDR3 DNA follows: TGTGCCAGCAGTTCGGTGGATCGGAATGAAAAACTGTTTTTT.

This chain links TRBV10-1 with TRBJ2-7, with D hard to call. The CDR3 spans 13 residues. Germline V lookup: CDR1 WNHNN, CDR2 SYGVQD (reference sequence). The CDR3 DNA reads as TGCGCCAGCAGTTCCTCAGCCACCCACCGTTCGTCTGTC. Its translation is CASSSSATHRSSV.

The chain has TRBV21-1 and TRBJ2-7; the tabulated D call, TRBD1, remains unverified against the DNA. TRBV21-1 is classified as a pseudogene. The CDR3 extends over 16 amino acids. CDR3 region: CASSKAPGQGFYEQYF. The CDR3 region has the DNA TGTGCCAGCAGCAAAGCCCCGGGACAGGGATTTTACGAGCAGTACTTC.

The J gene is TRBJ2-7, the V gene TRBV6-5; weak D call: TRBD2 (6 bases). Looked up from germline, CDR1 is MNHEY and CDR2 is SVGAGI. The CDR3 sequence is 13 residues long. V was clipped by 7 bases and J by 3 bases, with 13 bases between them. This chain's CDR3 is CASTRGSLYEQYF. CDR3 DNA sequence: TGTGCCAGCACACGGGGGTCCCTCTACGAGCAGTACTTC.

The chain couples TRBV11-2 to TRBJ2-7; 8 bases are shared with TRBD1. The CDR3 has 11 amino acids. V shed 8 bases and J 5 bases; nucleotides not matched to a gene: 2. Looked up from germline, CDR1 is SGHAT and CDR2 is FQNNGV. CDR3 DNA sequence: TGTGCCAGCGAGACAGGGGACGAGCAGTACTTC. It encodes CASETGDEQYF.

The rearrangement joins TRBV4-1 to TRBJ1-1; D is ambiguous. CDR3 length: 14 residues. Between the trimmed V and J ends, which lost 0 bases and 4 bases, there was a span of 9 bases. Germline CDR1 reads MGHRA; CDR2 reads YSYEKL. CDR3 loop: CASSQDWEATEAFF. The DNA of the CDR3 is TGCGCCAGCAGCCAAGACTGGGAGGCCACTGAAGCTTTCTTT.

This clone was picked up a small number of times. This chain joins TRBV5-6 and TRBJ2-5; weak D call: TRBD2 (6 bases). The V gene's germline CDR1 is SGHDT and CDR2 YYEEEE. The CDR3 is 15 amino acids. The V end lost 4 bases, the J end lost 4 bases, and 17 bases lay between the germline ends. CDR3 bases: TGTGCCAGCAGCCCGGGATTCTCGGGGGTAGAGACCCAGTACTTC. It translates to CASSPGFSGVETQYF.

The chain couples TRBV11-3 to TRBJ2-7; the D gene is possibly TRBD1 (6 bases). Trimming took 5 bases from V and 5 from J, leaving 13 bases between them. This CDR3 region has 13 residues. Looked up from germline, CDR1 is SGHNT and CDR2 is YENEEA. The CDR3 is CASSPGTSNEQYF. The CDR3 bases are TGTGCCAGCAGCCCCGGGACAAGCAACGAGCAGTACTTC.

The V and J genes are TRBV27 and TRBJ1-1; no definite D call. This CDR3 region has 15 residues. CDR1 and CDR2 (germline): MNHEY, SMNVEV (reference sequence). V lost 5 bases, J lost 4 bases, and 17 bases lay in between. The CDR3 DNA sequence: TGTGCCAGCAGTCGGACCCCCGGTCTGAGCACTGAAGCTTTCTTT. Amino acid sequence: CASSRTPGLSTEAFF.

V usage is TRBV6-5 and J usage is TRBJ1-2; D remains ambiguous. Trimming took off 4 bases at V and 5 bases at J, with 8 bases between the two ends. The CDR3 is 12 amino acids. Germline V CDR1 and CDR2: MNHEY, SVGAGI. The CDR3 bases are TGTGCCAGCAGTTCTGACGGATATGGCTACACCTTC. Its translation: CASSSDGYGYTF.

This sequence joins TRBV10-3 and TRBJ1-1, with unresolved D. Germline CDR1 and CDR2: ENHRY and SYGVKD. Trimming removed 4 bases at V and 1 base at J, with 7 bases between. The CDR3 loop spans 13 amino acids. Written as DNA, the CDR3 is TGTGCCATCAGTGTTTTGTCGAACACTGAAGCTTTCTTT. It specifies CAISVLSNTEAFF.

This rearrangement joins TRBV6-5 to TRBJ1-3, with TRBD1 as a possible D gene (6 bases). The CDR3 extends over 14 amino acids. Germline loops: CDR1 MNHEY, CDR2 SVGAGI. The germline V and J ends were trimmed by 7 bases and 0 bases, with 10 bases remaining between them. The CDR3 protein is CASTRDTSGNTIYF. As DNA, the CDR3 is TGTGCCAGCACCCGGGACACCTCTGGAAACACCATATATTTT.

This chain joins TRBV6-1 and TRBJ1-2; 10 nucleotides line up with TRBD1. CDR1 and CDR2 from the germline V gene are MNHNS and SASEGT. Trimming at V came to 0 bases and at J to 5 bases, leaving 9 bases not matched to a gene. CDR3 length: 17 amino acids. Written as DNA, the CDR3 is TGTGCCAGCAGTGAAGCTCGGGGACAGGGGTTACGGTATGGCTACACCTTC. This translates into CASSEARGQGLRYGYTF.

The chain uses TRBV25-1 and TRBJ1-2; the match to TRBD1 covers 7 bases. Per the germline V gene, CDR1 is MGHDK and CDR2 is SYGVNS. The CDR3 extends over 14 amino acids. V was clipped by 5 bases and J by 6 bases; unmatched bases: 9. The CDR3: CASSSHTGANGYTF. The CDR3 DNA reads as TGTGCCAGCAGTTCTCATACAGGGGCCAATGGCTACACCTTC.

The gene calls are TRBV6-2 or TRBV6-3 and TRBJ2-6; unclear D gene. This CDR3 has 15 residues. The germline CDR1 and CDR2 sequences are MNHEY and SVGEGT. V dropped 3 bases and J dropped 0 bases, with 6 bases sitting between them. CDR3 bases: TGTGCCAGCAGTTATGGAACCTCTGGGGCCAACGTCCTGACTTTC. It translates to CASSYGTSGANVLTF.

This clone turned up a few times. This chain connects TRBV3-1 (or the pseudogene TRBV3-2) to TRBJ2-5, with D maybe TRBD1 (6 bases). Germline CDR1 LGHDT, CDR2 YNNKEL (reference sequence). This CDR3 spans 15 amino acids. Trimming removed 4 bases at V and 1 base at J, with 13 bases between. CDR3 protein: CASSLWTASQETQYF. CDR3 in DNA: TGTGCCAGCAGCCTTTGGACAGCTTCCCAAGAGACCCAGTACTTC.